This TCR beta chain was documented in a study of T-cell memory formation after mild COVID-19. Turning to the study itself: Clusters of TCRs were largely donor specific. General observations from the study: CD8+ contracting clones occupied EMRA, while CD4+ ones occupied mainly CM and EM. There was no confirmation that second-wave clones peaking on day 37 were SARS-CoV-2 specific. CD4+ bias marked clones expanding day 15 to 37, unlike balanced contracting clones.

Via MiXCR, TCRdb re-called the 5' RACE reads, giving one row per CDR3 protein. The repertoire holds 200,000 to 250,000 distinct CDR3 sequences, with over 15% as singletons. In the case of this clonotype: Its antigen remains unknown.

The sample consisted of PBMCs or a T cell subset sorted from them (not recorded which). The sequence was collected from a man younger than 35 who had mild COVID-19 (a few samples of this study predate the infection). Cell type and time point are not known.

CDR3 loop: CASSYSFQGGRITEAFF. The CDR3 nucleotides read TGTGCCAGCAGTTACTCTTTCCAGGGGGGTCGGATCACTGAAGCTTTCTTT. The chain joins TRBV6-5 to TRBJ1-1, with 7 positions matching TRBD1. Germline V gene data show CDR1 as MNHEY and CDR2 as SVGAGI. The CDR3 contains 17 residues. The junction had 11 bases not matched to a gene; V was cut back by 0 bases and J by 4 bases.